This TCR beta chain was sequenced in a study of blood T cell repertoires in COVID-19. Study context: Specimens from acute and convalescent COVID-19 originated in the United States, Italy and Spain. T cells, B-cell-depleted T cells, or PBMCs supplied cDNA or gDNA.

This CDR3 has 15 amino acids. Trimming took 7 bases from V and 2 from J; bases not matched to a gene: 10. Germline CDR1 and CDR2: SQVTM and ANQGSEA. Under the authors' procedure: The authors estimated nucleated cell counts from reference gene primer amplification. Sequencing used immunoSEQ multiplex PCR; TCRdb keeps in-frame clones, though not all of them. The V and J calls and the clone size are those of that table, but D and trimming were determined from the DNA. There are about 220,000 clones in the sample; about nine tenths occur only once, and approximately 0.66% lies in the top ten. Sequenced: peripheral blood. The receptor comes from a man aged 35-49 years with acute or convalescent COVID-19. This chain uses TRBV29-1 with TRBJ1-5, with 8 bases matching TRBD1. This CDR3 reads CSAYQAGQGNQPQHF. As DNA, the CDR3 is TGCAGCGCATACCAGGCGGGACAGGGCAATCAGCCCCAGCATTTT.